Following are 21 T cell receptor beta chains from one sample sequenced in a study of OX40 agonist ivuxolimab in advanced cancers. Clones were sequenced by immunoSEQ multiplex PCR, and TCRdb holds only the in-frame ones, with some missing. The sample lists roughly 64,000 clones, 75% to 90% seen once, with about 2% in the top ten. The starting material was CD4+ or CD8+ T cells sorted from blood, obtained in a trial of the OX40 agonist ivuxolimab. The source of these receptors is an adult with an advanced solid tumor such as melanoma, head and neck, liver or kidney cancer.

This clone was recorded a few times. The chain links TRBV10-1 to TRBJ2-2; D unresolved. V shed 5 bases and J shed 1 base, with 5 bases lying between them. The CDR3 is made up of 13 amino acids. Germline values: CDR1 WNHNN, CDR2 SYGVQD (reference sequence). The CDR3 reads CASSNGNTGELFF. CDR3 in DNA: TGCGCCAGCAGTAACGGGAACACCGGGGAGCTGTTTTTT.

The V and J genes are TRBV19 and TRBJ1-2; 9 bases are a match to TRBD1. The trim removed 3 bases at V and 6 bases at J, leaving 8 bases unmatched. CDR3 size: 15 residues. The germline CDR1 and CDR2 sequences are LNHDA and SQIVND (reference sequence). CDR3 nucleotide sequence: TGTGCCAGTAGTATCCGGACAGGGGCCCGTCATGGCTACACCTTC. Its protein product is CASSIRTGARHGYTF.

The chain recombines TRBV7-9 with TRBJ2-3; D is possibly TRBD1 (5 bases). The germline V gene encodes CDR1 SEHNR and CDR2 FQNEAQ (reference sequence). Deletions cut 5 bases from V and 6 bases from J, with 15 bases between. This CDR3 is built from 14 residues. In DNA form, the CDR3 reads TGTGCCAGCAGCCAGACAGCAGTAGCTGATACGCAGTATTTT. It yields the protein CASSQTAVADTQYF.

This clone appeared a single time. The gene calls are TRBV18 and TRBJ1-1; D ambiguous. Trimming stripped 3 bases from V and 4 bases from J, with 9 bases between. The CDR3 loop spans 13 amino acids. The germline gives CDR1 KGHSH, CDR2 LQKENI. CDR3 protein: CASSPEGLTEAFF. The CDR3 nucleotides are TGTGCCAGCTCACCGGAAGGGCTCACTGAAGCTTTCTTT.

The chain has TRBV7-9 and TRBJ1-4; D is perhaps TRBD1 (5 bases). V was cut by 3 bases and J by 4 bases, with 18 bases left in between. The germline gives CDR1 SEHNR, CDR2 FQNEAQ (reference sequence). The CDR3 sequence is 17 residues long. The CDR3 spells CASSLRLQQGLNEKLFF. The CDR3 DNA follows: TGTGCCAGCAGCTTGCGACTTCAGCAGGGTCTTAATGAAAAACTGTTTTTT.

V usage is TRBV7-8 and J usage is TRBJ1-5; TRBD1 matches 7 bases. With 5 bases clipped from V and 5 bases from J, the junction kept 12 bases outside the gene matches. From germline, CDR1 is SGHVS and CDR2 FQNEAQ. This CDR3 is 16 amino acids long. DNA for the CDR3: TGTGCCAGCAGCCTGAACAGAGGGACAGAGGATCAGCCCCAGCATTTT. Its protein is CASSLNRGTEDQPQHF.

This clone has only one observation. This sequence joins TRBV19 and TRBJ1-4; no clear D gene. V shed 3 bases and J shed 4 bases, with 12 bases lying between them. Germline assignment: CDR1 LNHDA and CDR2 SQIVND (reference sequence). CDR3 size: 15 residues. DNA of the CDR3: TGTGCCAGTAGTATTATAGCAGAGCGTAATGAAAAACTGTTTTTT. Protein sequence: CASSIIAERNEKLFF.

The chain has TRBV5-1 and TRBJ2-3; a weak D match, TRBD1 (6 bases). This CDR3 has 13 residues. CDR1 SGHRS and CDR2 YFSETQ come from the germline V gene. V lost 7 bases, J lost 2 bases, and 11 bases lay in between. CDR3 loop: CASSDSPTDTQYF. The CDR3 nucleotides read TGCGCCAGCTCGGACAGTCCCACAGATACGCAGTATTTT. The variable domain in full, completed from reference TRBV5-1 and TRBJ2-3, reads KAGVTQTPRYLIKTRGQQVTLSCSPISGHRSVSWYQQTPGQGLQFLFEYFSETQRNKGNFPGRFSGRQFSNSRSEMNVSTLELGDSALYLCASSDSPTDTQYFGPGTRLTVL.

The V call is TRBV19, the J call TRBJ1-1; perhaps TRBD1 as D (6 bases). From germline, CDR1 is LNHDA and CDR2 SQIVND (reference sequence). The CDR3 is 13 amino acids. V shed 9 bases and J shed 8 bases, with 19 bases lying between them. CDR3 in amino acids: CASDRQGSGEAFF. CDR3 coding DNA: TGTGCCAGCGATAGGCAGGGGAGTGGGGAAGCTTTCTTT.

The chain carries TRBV10-3 and TRBJ2-5; no clear D. Germline CDR1 reads ENHRY; CDR2 reads SYGVKD. V lost 3 bases and J lost 0, with 5 bases in between. This CDR3 comprises 13 residues. CDR3 nucleotide sequence: TGTGCCATCAGTGACGGAGACCAAGAGACCCAGTACTTC. Translating gives CAISDGDQETQYF.

The chain has TRBV10-3 and TRBJ1-1, with 7 bases fitting TRBD1. The CDR3 consists of 13 residues. Trimming took 7 bases from V and 6 from J; bases not matched to a gene: 8. CDR1 is ENHRY and CDR2 is SYGVKD in the germline V gene. The chain's CDR3 is CAITQGEEAEAFF. CDR3 DNA: TGTGCCATCACGCAGGGGGAGGAGGCTGAAGCTTTCTTT.

The chain couples TRBV19 to TRBJ1-2; the D gene is possibly TRBD1 (5 bases). In germline, CDR1 is LNHDA, CDR2 SQIVND (reference sequence). Trimming shortened V by 2 bases and J by 1 base, and 11 bases separated the two germline ends. This CDR3 region has 15 residues. The CDR3: CASSIPGRNNYGYTF. For the CDR3, the DNA is TGTGCCAGTAGTATACCAGGGAGAAATAACTATGGCTACACCTTC.

This rearrangement joins TRBV19 to TRBJ2-6; TRBD1 might be the D (5 bases). This CDR3 region has 15 residues. Germline assignment: CDR1 LNHDA and CDR2 SQIVND (reference sequence). Trimming cost V 7 bases and J 2 bases, with 12 bases left between them. The CDR3 loop is CASNMYRTGANVLTF. CDR3 nucleotide sequence: TGTGCCAGTAATATGTACAGGACTGGGGCCAACGTCCTGACTTTC. Based on the CDR3 plus reference TRBV19 and TRBJ2-6, the full variable domain is DGGITQSPKYLFRKEGQNVTLSCEQNLNHDAMYWYRQDPGQGLRLIYYSQIVNDFQKGDIAEGYSVSREKKESFPLTVTSAQKNPTAFYLCASNMYRTGANVLTFGAGSRLTVL.

The chain employs TRBV27 and TRBJ2-1, with 10 bases fitting TRBD2. Germline trimming cut 5 bases from V and 7 bases from J; bases unmatched to any gene: 8. There are 15 residues in the CDR3. Germline CDR1 is MNHEY and CDR2 is SMNVEV (reference sequence). CDR3 sequence (DNA): TGTGCCAGCAGTGTTCTAGCGGGGGTGAGGAATGAGCAGTTCTTC. Residues: CASSVLAGVRNEQFF.

The V and J genes are TRBV2 and TRBJ2-3; 12 nucleotides line up with TRBD2. This CDR3 contains 15 residues. Germline trimming cut 6 bases from V and 4 bases from J; bases unmatched to any gene: 5. Per germline, CDR1 SNHLY and CDR2 FYNNEI. DNA of the CDR3: TGTGCCAGCAGACGACTAGCGGGAGTTCCAGATACGCAGTATTTT. This sequence encodes CASRRLAGVPDTQYF.

This clone was seen a single time. This sequence joins TRBV2 and TRBJ2-5, with 10 nucleotides matching TRBD1. There are 13 residues in the CDR3. Germline CDR1 and CDR2: SNHLY and FYNNEI. V was clipped by 6 bases and J by 5 bases; unmatched bases: 3. CDR3 nucleotide sequence: TGTGCCAGCAGCCTGGGACAGGGGGAGACCCAGTACTTC. As protein: CASSLGQGETQYF.

Points on this clone: The germline gene is not matched at one end of the junction; a read error may be the cause. The chain couples TRBV7-9 to TRBJ2-5, with 9 bases identical to TRBD2. Germline CDR1 reads SEHNR; CDR2 reads FQNEAQ (reference sequence). The CDR3 has 13 residues. CDR3 sequence: CASSLAGAETQYF. The CDR3, as DNA: TGTGCCAGCAGTTTAGCGGGAGCTGAGACCCAGTACTTC.

This rearrangement joins TRBV5-4 to TRBJ2-7; perhaps TRBD1 as D (5 bases). There are 15 residues in the CDR3. Trimming took 3 bases from V and 5 from J, leaving 18 bases between them. The germline CDR1 and CDR2 sequences are SGHNT and YYREEE (reference sequence). The CDR3 sequence: CASSSEWQGGHEQYF. CDR3 nucleotide sequence: TGTGCCAGCAGCTCGGAATGGCAGGGCGGACACGAGCAGTACTTC.

The chain employs TRBV6-1 and TRBJ2-1; D uncertain. V lost 4 bases and J lost 0, with 19 bases in between. This CDR3 is built from 18 residues. Germline CDR1 and CDR2: MNHNS and SASEGT. The CDR3 here is CASSGTSSALDSYNEQFF. The CDR3 region has the DNA TGTGCCAGCAGTGGGACCTCAAGTGCTTTGGACTCCTACAATGAGCAGTTCTTC.

This chain's CDR3 is CASSGGTTNEKLFF. The CDR3, as DNA: TGTGCCAGCAGCGGCGGAACAACTAATGAAAAACTGTTTTTT. The chain has TRBV9 and TRBJ1-4; D ambiguous. CDR3 length: 14 amino acids. Germline V lookup: CDR1 SGDLS, CDR2 YYNGEE. The ends were cut back, 3 bases at V and 0 bases at J, with 6 bases in the middle.

The genes are TRBV18 and TRBJ1-2; no definite D call. Per germline, CDR1 KGHSH and CDR2 LQKENI. CDR3 length: 11 residues. V shed 6 bases and J shed 9 bases, with 11 bases lying between them. CDR3 sequence (DNA): TGTGCCAGCTCGTCCCCATCAAGCTACACCTTC. Translated, it gives CASSSPSSYTF.